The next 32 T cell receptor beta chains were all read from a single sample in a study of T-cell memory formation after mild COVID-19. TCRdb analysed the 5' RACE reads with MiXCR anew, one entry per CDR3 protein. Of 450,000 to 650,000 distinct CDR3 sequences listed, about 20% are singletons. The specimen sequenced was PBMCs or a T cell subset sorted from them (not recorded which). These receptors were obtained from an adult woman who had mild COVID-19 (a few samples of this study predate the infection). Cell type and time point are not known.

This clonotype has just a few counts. This CDR3 is CATSRDRGYEQYF. CDR3 DNA: TGTGCCACCAGCAGGGACAGGGGATACGAGCAGTACTTC. The chain is built from TRBV15 and TRBJ2-7, with 9 bases lining up with TRBD1. Germline CDR1 is LNHNV and CDR2 is YYDKDF (reference sequence). The CDR3 totals 13 residues. The V gene end was trimmed by 3 bases and the J gene end by 4 bases; junction bases not matched to a gene: 1.

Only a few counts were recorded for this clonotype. The DNA of the CDR3 is TGTGCCAGCATTCCCGCCGTTTTTGGGTCAGGCAATGAGCAGTTCTTC. This translates into CASIPAVFGSGNEQFF. This chain uses TRBV27 with TRBJ2-1; the D is unclear. The CDR3 is 16 amino acids. Per the germline V gene, CDR1 is MNHEY and CDR2 is SMNVEV (reference sequence). Trimming left V 7 bases short and J 6 bases short, with 22 bases between.

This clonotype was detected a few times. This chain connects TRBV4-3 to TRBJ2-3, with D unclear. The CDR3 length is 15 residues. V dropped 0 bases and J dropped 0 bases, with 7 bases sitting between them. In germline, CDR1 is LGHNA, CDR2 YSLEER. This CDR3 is CASSQDFKSTDTQYF. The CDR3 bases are TGCGCCAGCAGCCAAGATTTTAAGAGCACAGATACGCAGTATTTT.

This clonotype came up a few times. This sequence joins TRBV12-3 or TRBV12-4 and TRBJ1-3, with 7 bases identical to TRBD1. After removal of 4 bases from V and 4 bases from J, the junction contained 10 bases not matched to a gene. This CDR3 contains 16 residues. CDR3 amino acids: CASSSRHRGQGNTIYF. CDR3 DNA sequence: TGTGCCAGCAGTTCGAGGCACAGGGGCCAGGGAAACACCATATATTTT.

CDR3 coding DNA: TGCAGCGTTGAAGGCGGGAGGGCCGACACCGGGGAGCTGTTTTTT. It codes for CSVEGGRADTGELFF. This chain links TRBV29-1 with TRBJ2-2, with 9 bases lining up with TRBD2. The germline gives CDR1 SQVTM, CDR2 ANQGSEA. Trimming took 1 base from V and 3 from J; bases not matched to a gene: 3. The CDR3 covers 15 residues.

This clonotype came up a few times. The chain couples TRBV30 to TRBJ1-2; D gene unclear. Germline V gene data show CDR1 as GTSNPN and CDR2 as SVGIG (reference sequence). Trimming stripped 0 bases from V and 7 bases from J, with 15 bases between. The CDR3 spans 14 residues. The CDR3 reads CAWSVLRAVSGYTF. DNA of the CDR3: TGTGCCTGGAGTGTGTTGAGGGCCGTCAGTGGCTACACCTTC.

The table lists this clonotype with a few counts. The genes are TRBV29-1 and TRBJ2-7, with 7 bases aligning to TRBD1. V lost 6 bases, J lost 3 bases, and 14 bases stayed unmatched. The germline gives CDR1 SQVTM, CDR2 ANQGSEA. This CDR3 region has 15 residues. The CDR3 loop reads CSVTTADGTVYEQYF. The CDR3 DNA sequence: TGCAGCGTGACAACAGCCGACGGGACAGTCTACGAGCAGTACTTC.

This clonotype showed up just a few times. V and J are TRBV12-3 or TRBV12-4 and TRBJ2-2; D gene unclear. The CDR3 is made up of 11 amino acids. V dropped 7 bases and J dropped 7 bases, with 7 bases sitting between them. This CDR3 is CASNLDGELFF. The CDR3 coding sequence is TGTGCCAGCAACCTAGACGGGGAGCTGTTTTTT.

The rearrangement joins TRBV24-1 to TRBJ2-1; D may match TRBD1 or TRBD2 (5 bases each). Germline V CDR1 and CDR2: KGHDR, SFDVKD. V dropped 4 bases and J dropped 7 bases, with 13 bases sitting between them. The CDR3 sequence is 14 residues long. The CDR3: CATSDQGVINEQFF. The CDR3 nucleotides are TGTGCCACCAGTGACCAGGGAGTTATTAATGAGCAGTTCTTC.

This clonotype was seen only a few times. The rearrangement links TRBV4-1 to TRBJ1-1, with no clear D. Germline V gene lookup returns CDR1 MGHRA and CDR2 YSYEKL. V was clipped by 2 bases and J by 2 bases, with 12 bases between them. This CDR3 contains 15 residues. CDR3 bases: TGCGCCAGCAGCCAATCGCCGGGCCTTAACACTGAAGCTTTCTTT. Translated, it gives CASSQSPGLNTEAFF.

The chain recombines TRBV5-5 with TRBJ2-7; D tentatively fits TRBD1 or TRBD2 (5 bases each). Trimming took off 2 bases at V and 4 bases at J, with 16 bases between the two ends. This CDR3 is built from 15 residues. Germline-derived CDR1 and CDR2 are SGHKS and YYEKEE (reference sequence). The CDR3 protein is CASSFTGTDLYEQYF. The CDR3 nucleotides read TGTGCCAGCAGCTTCACCGGGACGGACCTTTACGAGCAGTACTTC.

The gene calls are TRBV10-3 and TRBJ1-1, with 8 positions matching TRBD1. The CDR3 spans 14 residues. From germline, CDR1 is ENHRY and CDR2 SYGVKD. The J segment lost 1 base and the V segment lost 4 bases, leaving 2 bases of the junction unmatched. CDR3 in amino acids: CAISVDRGNTEAFF. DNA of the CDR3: TGTGCCATCAGTGTTGACAGGGGGAACACTGAAGCTTTCTTT.

The CDR3 DNA reads as TGTGCCAGTAGTATAGTGGCAACTCAGCGTCAGCCCCAGCATTTT. It yields the protein CASSIVATQRQPQHF. The genes are TRBV19 and TRBJ1-5, with D unclear. Per germline, CDR1 LNHDA and CDR2 SQIVND (reference sequence). Trimming removed 1 base from V and 6 bases from J, with 13 bases in between. This CDR3 has 15 amino acids.

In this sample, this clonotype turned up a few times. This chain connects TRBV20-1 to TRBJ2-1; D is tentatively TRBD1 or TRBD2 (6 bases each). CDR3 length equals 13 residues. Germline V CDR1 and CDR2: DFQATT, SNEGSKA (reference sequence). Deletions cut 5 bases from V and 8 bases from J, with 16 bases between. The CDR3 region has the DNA TGCAGTGCTCCCCCGGGGGCGACGGATGAGCAGTTCTTC. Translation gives CSAPPGATDEQFF.

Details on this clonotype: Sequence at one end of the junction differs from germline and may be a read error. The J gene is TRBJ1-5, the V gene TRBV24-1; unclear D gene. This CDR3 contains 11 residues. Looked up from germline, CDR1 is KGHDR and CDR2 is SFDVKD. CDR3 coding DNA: TGTGCCACCAGTGATTGGAGGGTCCTGTGGTTT. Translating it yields CATSDWRVLWF.

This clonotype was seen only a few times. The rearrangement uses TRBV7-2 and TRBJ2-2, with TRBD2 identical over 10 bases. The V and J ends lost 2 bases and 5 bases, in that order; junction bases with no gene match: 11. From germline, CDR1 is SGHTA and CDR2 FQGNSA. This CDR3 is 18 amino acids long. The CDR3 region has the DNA TGTGCCAGCAGCTTACCCGGGGTAGCGGGAGGAAGAACCGGGGAGCTGTTTTTT. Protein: CASSLPGVAGGRTGELFF.

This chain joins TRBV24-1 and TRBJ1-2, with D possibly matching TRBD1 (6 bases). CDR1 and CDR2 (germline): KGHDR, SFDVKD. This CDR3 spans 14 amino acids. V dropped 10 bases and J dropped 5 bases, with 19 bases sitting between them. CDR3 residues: CATRPGHGTYGYTF. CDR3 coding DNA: TGTGCCACGAGGCCGGGACACGGGACGTATGGCTACACCTTC.

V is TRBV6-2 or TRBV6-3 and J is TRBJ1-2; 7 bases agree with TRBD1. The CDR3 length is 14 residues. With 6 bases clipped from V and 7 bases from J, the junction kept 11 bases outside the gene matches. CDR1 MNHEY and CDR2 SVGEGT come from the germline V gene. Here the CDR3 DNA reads TGTGCCAGCAGAGGATCCGGGACAGCCGGTGGCTACACCTTC. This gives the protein CASRGSGTAGGYTF.

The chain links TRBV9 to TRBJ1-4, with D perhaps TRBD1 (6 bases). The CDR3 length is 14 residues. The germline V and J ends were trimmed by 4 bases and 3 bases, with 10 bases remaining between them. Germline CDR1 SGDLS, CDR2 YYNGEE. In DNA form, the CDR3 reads TGTGCCAGCAGCAGACAGGACGCTAATGAAAAACTGTTTTTT. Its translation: CASSRQDANEKLFF.

This CDR3 is CASSVGPTQYF. In DNA form, the CDR3 reads TGTGCCAGCAGCGTAGGGCCTACGCAGTATTTT. The chain has TRBV9 and TRBJ2-3; D is undetermined. Germline V gene sequence: CDR1 SGDLS, CDR2 YYNGEE. Deletions cut 0 bases from V and 8 bases from J, with 4 bases between. The CDR3 covers 11 residues.

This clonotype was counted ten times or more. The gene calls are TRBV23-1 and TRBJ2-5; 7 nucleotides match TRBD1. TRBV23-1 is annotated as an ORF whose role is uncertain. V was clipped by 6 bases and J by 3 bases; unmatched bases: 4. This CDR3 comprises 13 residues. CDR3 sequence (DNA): TGCGCCAGCAGACCGGGACAGAAAGAGACCCAGTACTTC. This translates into CASRPGQKETQYF.

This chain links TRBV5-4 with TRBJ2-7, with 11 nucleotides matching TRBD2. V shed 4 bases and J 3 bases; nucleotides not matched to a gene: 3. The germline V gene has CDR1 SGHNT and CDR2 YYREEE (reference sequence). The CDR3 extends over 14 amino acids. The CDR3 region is CASSRTSGHYEQYF. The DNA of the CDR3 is TGTGCCAGCAGCCGGACTAGCGGGCACTACGAGCAGTACTTC.

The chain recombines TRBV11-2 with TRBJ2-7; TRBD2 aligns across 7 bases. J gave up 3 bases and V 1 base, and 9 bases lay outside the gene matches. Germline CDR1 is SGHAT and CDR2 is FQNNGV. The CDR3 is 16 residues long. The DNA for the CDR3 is TGTGCCAGCAGCTTAGCCCAGGGACTAAGAGGCTACGAGCAGTACTTC. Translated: CASSLAQGLRGYEQYF.

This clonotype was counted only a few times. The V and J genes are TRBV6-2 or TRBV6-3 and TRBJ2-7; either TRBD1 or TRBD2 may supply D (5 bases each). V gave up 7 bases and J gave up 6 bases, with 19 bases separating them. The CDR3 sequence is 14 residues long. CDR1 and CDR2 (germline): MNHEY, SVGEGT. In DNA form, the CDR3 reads TGTGCCAGCACCACCGGGACGGCCGTAGTCGAGCAGTACTTC. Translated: CASTTGTAVVEQYF.

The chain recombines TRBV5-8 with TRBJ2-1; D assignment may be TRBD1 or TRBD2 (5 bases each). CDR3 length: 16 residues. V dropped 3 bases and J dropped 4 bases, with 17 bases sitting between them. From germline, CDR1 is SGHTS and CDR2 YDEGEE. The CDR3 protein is CASSSSQVGGYNEQFF. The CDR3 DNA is TGTGCCAGCAGCTCATCACAGGTTGGAGGTTACAATGAGCAGTTCTTC.

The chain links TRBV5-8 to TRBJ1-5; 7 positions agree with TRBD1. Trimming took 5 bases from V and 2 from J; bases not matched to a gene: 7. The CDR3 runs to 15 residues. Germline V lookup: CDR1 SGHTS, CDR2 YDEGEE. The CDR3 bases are TGTGCCAGCAGACCCGGACAGGTTGGCAATCAGCCCCAGCATTTT. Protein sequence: CASRPGQVGNQPQHF. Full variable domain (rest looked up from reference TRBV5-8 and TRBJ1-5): EAGVTQSPTHLIKTRGQQATLRCSPISGHTSVYWYQQALGLGLQFLLWYDEGEERNRGNFPPRFSGRQFPNYSSELNVNALELEDSALYLCASRPGQVGNQPQHFGDGTRLSIL.

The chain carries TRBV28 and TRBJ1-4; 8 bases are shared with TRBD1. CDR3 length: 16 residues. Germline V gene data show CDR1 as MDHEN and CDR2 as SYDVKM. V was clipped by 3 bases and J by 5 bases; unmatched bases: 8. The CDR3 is CASSFTLHRGNEKLFF. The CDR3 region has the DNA TGTGCCAGCAGTTTCACCCTCCACAGGGGGAATGAAAAACTGTTTTTT.

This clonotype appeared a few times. CDR3 DNA sequence: TGTGCCAGCAGCCCGGGGATAGCGGGGGGACTAGAAGAGACCCAGTACTTC. Protein product: CASSPGIAGGLEETQYF. This sequence joins TRBV11-3 and TRBJ2-5, with 10 positions matching TRBD2. The CDR3 is 17 residues long. V shed 5 bases and J 3 bases; nucleotides not matched to a gene: 12. CDR1 is SGHNT, CDR2 YENEEA, per germline. The whole variable domain, remainder taken from reference TRBV11-3 and TRBJ2-5, is EAGVVQSPRYKIIEKKQPVAFWCNPISGHNTLYWYLQNLGQGPELLIRYENEEAVDDSQLPKDRFSAERLKGVDSTLKIQPAELGDSAVYLCASSPGIAGGLEETQYFGPGTRLLVL.

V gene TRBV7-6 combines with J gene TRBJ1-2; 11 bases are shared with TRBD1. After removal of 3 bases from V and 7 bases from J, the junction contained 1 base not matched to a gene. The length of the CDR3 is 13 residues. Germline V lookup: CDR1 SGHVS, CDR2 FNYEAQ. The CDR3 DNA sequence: TGTGCCAGCAGCTTGGGGACAGGGGGTGGCTACACCTTC. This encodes CASSLGTGGGYTF. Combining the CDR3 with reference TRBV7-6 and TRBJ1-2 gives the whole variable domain GAGVSQSPRYKVTKRGQDVALRCDPISGHVSLYWYRQALGQGPEFLTYFNYEAQQDKSGLPNDRFSAERPEGSISTLTIQRTEQRDSAMYRCASSLGTGGGYTFGSGTRLTVV.

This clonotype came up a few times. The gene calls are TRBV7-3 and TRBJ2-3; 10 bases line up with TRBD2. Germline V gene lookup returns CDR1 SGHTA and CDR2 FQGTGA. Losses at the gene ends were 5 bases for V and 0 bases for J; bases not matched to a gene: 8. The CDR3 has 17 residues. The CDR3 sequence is CASSPSRGLASTDTQYF. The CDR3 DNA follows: TGTGCCAGCAGCCCCTCCAGGGGACTAGCGAGCACAGATACGCAGTATTTT.

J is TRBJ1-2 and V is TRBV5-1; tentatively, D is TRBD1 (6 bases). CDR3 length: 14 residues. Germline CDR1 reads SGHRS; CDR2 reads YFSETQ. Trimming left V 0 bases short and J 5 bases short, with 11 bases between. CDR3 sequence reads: CASSLGAGEYGYTF. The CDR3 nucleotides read TGCGCCAGCAGCTTGGGGGCAGGGGAGTATGGCTACACCTTC.

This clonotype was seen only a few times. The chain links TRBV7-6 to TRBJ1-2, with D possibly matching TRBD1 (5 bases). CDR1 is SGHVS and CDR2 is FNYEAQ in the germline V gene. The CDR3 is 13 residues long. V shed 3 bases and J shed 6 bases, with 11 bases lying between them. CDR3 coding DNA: TGTGCCAGCAGCTTCCCGGGGGAGGATGGCTACACCTTC. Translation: CASSFPGEDGYTF.